This note documents a single T cell receptor beta chain sequence. This sample was included in a study of blood T cell repertoires in COVID-19. About the research overall: Samples taken during acute and convalescent COVID-19 were collected in the United States, Italy and Spain. Sources were T cells, B-cell-depleted T cells, or PBMCs; the material itself was cDNA or gDNA.

In the original processing: It was from reference gene primer amplification that nucleated cell counts were estimated. Produced via immunoSEQ multiplex PCR; TCRdb's table is partial and in-frame only. That table gives V, J and clone size, and the DNA gave D and trimming. The sample yields around 100,000 clones, 90% seen once. The germline V and J ends were trimmed by 7 bases and 5 bases, with 14 bases remaining between them. The germline CDR1 and CDR2 sequences are MNHEY and SVGAGI. There are 13 residues in the CDR3. The rearrangement uses TRBV6-5 and TRBJ1-2; D is uncertain. The TCR was taken from a man aged 50-59 years with acute or convalescent COVID-19. The sequencing sample was made of peripheral blood. In DNA form, the CDR3 reads TGTGCCAGCACCGAGCGGGGTAGATATGGCTACACCTTC. Translation gives CASTERGRYGYTF.